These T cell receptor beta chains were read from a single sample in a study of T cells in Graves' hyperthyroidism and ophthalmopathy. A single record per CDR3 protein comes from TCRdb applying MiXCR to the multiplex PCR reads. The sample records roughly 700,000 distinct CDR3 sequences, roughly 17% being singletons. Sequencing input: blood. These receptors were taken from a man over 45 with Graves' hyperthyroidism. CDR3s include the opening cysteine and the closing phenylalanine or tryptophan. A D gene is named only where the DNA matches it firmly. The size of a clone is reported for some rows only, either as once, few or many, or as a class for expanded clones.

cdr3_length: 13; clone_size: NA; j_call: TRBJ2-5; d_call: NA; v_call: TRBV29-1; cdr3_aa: CSVPSSRGETQYF; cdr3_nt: TGCAGCGTGCCCTCCAGCAGGGGAGAGACCCAGTACTTC
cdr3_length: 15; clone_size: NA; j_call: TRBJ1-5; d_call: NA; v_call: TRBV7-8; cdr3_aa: CASSLAPTSNQPQHF; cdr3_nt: TGTGCCAGCAGCTTAGCGCCAACAAGTAATCAGCCCCAGCATTTT
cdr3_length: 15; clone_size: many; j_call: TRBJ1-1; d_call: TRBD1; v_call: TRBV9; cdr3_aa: CASSPKTGSNTEAFF; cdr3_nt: TGTGCCAGCAGCCCAAAGACAGGGTCGAACACTGAAGCTTTCTTT
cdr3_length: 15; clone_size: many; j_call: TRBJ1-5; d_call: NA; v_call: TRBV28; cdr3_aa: CASSLGGTANQPQHF; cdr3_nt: TGTGCCAGCAGTTTAGGCGGGACGGCCAATCAGCCCCAGCATTTT
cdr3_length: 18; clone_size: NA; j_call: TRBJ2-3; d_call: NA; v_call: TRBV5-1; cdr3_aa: CASSFLQGESPPTDTQYF; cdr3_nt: TGCGCCAGCAGCTTCCTCCAGGGAGAATCGCCCCCCACAGATACGCAGTATTTT
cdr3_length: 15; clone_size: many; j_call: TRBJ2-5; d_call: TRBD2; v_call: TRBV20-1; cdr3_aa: CSAGTSEWVGETQYF; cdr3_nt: TGCAGTGCAGGGACTAGCGAGTGGGTTGGAGAGACCCAGTACTTC
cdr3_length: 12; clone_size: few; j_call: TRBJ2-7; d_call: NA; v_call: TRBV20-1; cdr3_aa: CSARVGREEQYF; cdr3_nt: TGCAGTGCTAGAGTGGGACGGGAGGAGCAGTACTTC
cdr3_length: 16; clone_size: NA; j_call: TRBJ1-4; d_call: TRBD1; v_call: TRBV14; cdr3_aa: CASSQEGGGLLEKLFF; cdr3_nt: TGTGCCAGCAGCCAAGAGGGAGGGGGCTTGTTGGAAAAACTGTTTTTT
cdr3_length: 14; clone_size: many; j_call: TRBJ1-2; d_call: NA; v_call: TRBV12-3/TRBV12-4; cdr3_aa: CASTSKGRHYGYTF; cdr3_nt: TGTGCCAGCACCTCCAAAGGTCGGCACTATGGCTACACCTTC
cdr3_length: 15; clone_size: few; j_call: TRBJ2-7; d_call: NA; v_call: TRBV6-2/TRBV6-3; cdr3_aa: CASSYSTWRAYEQYF; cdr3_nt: TGTGCCAGCAGTTACTCCACCTGGAGGGCCTACGAGCAGTACTTC
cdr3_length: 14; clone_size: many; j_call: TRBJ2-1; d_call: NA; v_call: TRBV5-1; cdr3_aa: CASSLDEGYNEQFF; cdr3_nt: TGCGCCAGCAGCTTGGACGAGGGGTACAATGAGCAGTTCTTC
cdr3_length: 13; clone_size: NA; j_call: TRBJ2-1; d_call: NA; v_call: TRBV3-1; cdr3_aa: CASSQTSELGQFF; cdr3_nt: TGTGCCAGCAGCCAAACTTCGGAGCTCGGGCAGTTCTTC
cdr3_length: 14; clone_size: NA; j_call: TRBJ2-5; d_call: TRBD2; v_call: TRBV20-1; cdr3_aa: CSAVQREGRETQYF; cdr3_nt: TGCAGTGCAGTCCAGCGGGAGGGACGAGAGACCCAGTACTTC
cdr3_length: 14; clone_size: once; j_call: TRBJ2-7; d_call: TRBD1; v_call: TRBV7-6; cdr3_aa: CASSLTGDIYEQYF; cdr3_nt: TGTGCCAGCAGCTTAACAGGGGACATCTACGAGCAGTACTTC
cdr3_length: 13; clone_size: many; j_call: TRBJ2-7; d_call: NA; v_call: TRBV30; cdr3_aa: CAWVGGRGYEQYF; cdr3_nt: TGTGCCTGGGTCGGGGGCAGGGGATACGAGCAGTACTTC
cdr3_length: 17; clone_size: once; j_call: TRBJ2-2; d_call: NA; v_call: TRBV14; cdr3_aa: CASSQGQYLLSTGELFF; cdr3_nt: TGTGCCAGCAGCCAAGGACAGTACTTGTTAAGCACCGGGGAGCTGTTTTTT
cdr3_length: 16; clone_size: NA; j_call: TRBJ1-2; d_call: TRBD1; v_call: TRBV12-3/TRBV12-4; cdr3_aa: CASSSDWGQGASGYTF; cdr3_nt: TGTGCCAGCAGTTCCGACTGGGGGCAGGGGGCATCCGGCTACACCTTC
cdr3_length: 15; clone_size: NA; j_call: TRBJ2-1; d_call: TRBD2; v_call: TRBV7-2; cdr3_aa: CASSPWTSGYNEQFF; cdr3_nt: TGTGCCAGCAGCCCGTGGACTAGTGGCTACAATGAGCAGTTCTTC